This T cell receptor (beta chain) was sequenced in a study of T-cell reconstitution after alpha-beta-depleted transplantation in children. This clonotype showed up many times. In germline, CDR1 is MGHRA, CDR2 YSYEKL. The V gene end was trimmed by 1 base and the J gene end by 7 bases; junction bases not matched to a gene: 10. The length of the CDR3 is 17 residues. Unique molecular identifiers were used to barcode this TCRbeta library. TCRdb ran MiXCR on the PCR reads and lists one entry per CDR3 protein. The sample lists over 400,000 distinct CDR3 sequences, approximately 12% seen once, with around 5.6% in the top ten.

V gene TRBV4-1 combines with J gene TRBJ2-1; 10 bases map to TRBD2. The TCR originated in a human donor who donated a stem cell graft to a child with combined immunodeficiency. Material: PBMCs from the stem cell graft donor, obtained from the stem cell graft. The CDR3 sequence: CASSQVFSSGRANEQFF. CDR3 DNA: TGCGCCAGCAGCCAAGTCTTCTCAAGCGGGAGGGCGAATGAGCAGTTCTTC.